This TCR beta chain came from a study of Graves' ophthalmopathy and Graves' hyperthyroidism. Study-wide findings and caveats: Discrimination between ophthalmopathy and stable hyperthyroidism by a 13-signature model showed roughly 88% sensitivity and 65% to 84% specificity. Also, most clonotypes expanded in the thyroid above 0.001 frequency appeared in blood.

Comment on this clonotype: Its antigen is unknown. This may be a read error, as it is one base from a much larger clone. The CDR3 does not close with the conserved phenylalanine or tryptophan, likely indicating a read error.

Diagnostic conclusions were grounded in clinical symptoms, serum thyroxine, TRAb, thyroid ultrasound and orbital computed tomography. Amplified TCR beta CDR3 regions were obtained using RNA transcripts as template. The first round was an RT-PCR with HTBI primers, and the second round was a multiplex PCR. Each CDR3 protein is one row after TCRdb ran MiXCR on the multiplex PCR reads. The top ten hold over 2.5% of the sample, which has 660,000 or so distinct CDR3 sequences, over 40% seen once. The sample consisted of peripheral blood. The receptor comes from an adult man with Graves' ophthalmopathy.

CDR3 sequence (DNA): TGTGCCAGCAGCCAAGGGTTGGCAGGAAATCAGCCCCAGCATTCT. This codes for CASSQGLAGNQPQHS. The rearrangement links TRBV4-2 to TRBJ1-5; D call uncertain. CDR3 length: 15 residues. Between the trimmed V and J ends, which lost 1 base and 4 bases, there was a span of 11 bases. Germline values: CDR1 LGHNA, CDR2 YNFKEQ.